The 28 T cell receptor beta chains below all came from one sample that was sequenced in a study of T cell changes during pregnancy in multiple sclerosis. The protocol was immunoSEQ multiplex PCR, while the TCRdb copy is restricted to in-frame clones and leaves out a portion. The data hold around 30,000 clones, with 85% to 95% observed a single time. The sample in question was CD8+ T cells from peripheral blood mononuclear cells, obtained before pregnancy. The source is a female donor with multiple sclerosis, enrolled in a pregnancy study.

The chain uses TRBV4-1 and TRBJ2-1, with D unresolved. Trimming pared 2 bases from V and 3 bases from J, leaving 5 bases between. The CDR3 spans 13 residues. CDR1 MGHRA and CDR2 YSYEKL come from the germline V gene. The CDR3 loop reads CASSQPNYNEQFF. The CDR3 DNA follows: TGCGCCAGCAGCCAACCCAACTACAATGAGCAGTTCTTC.

The V gene is TRBV7-9, the J gene TRBJ2-7, with D tentatively TRBD2 (6 bases). Germline V CDR1 and CDR2: SEHNR, FQNEAQ (reference sequence). The V and J ends lost 5 bases and 6 bases respectively, with 14 bases between them. This CDR3 has 13 amino acids. The CDR3 bases are TGTGCCAGCAGCCCGACCGGGAGCGGCGAGCAGTACTTC. Its protein product is CASSPTGSGEQYF. The whole variable domain, filled in from reference TRBV7-9 and TRBJ2-7, reads DTGVSQNPRHKITKRGQNVTFRCDPISEHNRLYWYRQTLGQGPEFLTYFQNEAQLEKSRLLSDRFSAERPKGSFSTLEIQRTEQGDSAMYLCASSPTGSGEQYFGPGTRLTVT.

The rearrangement joins TRBV6-6 to TRBJ2-7; TRBD1 matches at 12 bases. The CDR3 has 16 amino acids. V lost 5 bases, J lost 5 bases, and 10 bases stayed unmatched. Germline CDR1 and CDR2: MNHNY and SVGAGI (reference sequence). The DNA for the CDR3 is TGTGCCAGCAGTCAGACATCAGGGACAGGGGGCGACGAGCAGTACTTC. Translation gives CASSQTSGTGGDEQYF.

The DNA for the CDR3 is TGCGCCAGCAGCCAAGCCGGCCTAGCGGGACCCAATGAGCAGTTCTTC. Its translation is CASSQAGLAGPNEQFF. The chain joins TRBV4-1 to TRBJ2-1, with 9 positions matching TRBD2. Germline V CDR1 and CDR2: MGHRA, YSYEKL. The CDR3 is made up of 16 amino acids. V lost 1 base, J lost 6 bases, and 7 bases stayed unmatched.

J is TRBJ2-2 and V is TRBV4-1, with 7 bases fitting TRBD1. The CDR3 sequence is 15 residues long. V shed 3 bases, J shed 6 bases, and the junction held 7 bases outside the gene matches. Per the germline V gene, CDR1 is MGHRA and CDR2 is YSYEKL. The CDR3 loop reads CASSHTDRYAGELFF. The CDR3 region has the DNA TGCGCCAGCAGCCATACGGACAGGTACGCCGGGGAGCTGTTTTTT.

J is TRBJ2-6 and V is TRBV6-4, with TRBD1 as a possible D gene (5 bases). From germline, CDR1 is MRHNA and CDR2 SNTAGT. The CDR3 sequence is 16 residues long. V was pared by 7 bases and J by 3 bases, with 16 bases between. CDR3 coding DNA: TGTGCCAGCAAACAGGACGCCTCTGGTGGGGCCAACGTCCTGACTTTC. Translated, it gives CASKQDASGGANVLTF.

The chain combines TRBV29-1 with TRBJ2-2, with D tentatively TRBD1 (7 bases). The CDR3 loop spans 12 amino acids. Trimming removed 7 bases at V and 6 bases at J, with 12 bases between. CDR1 is SQVTM, CDR2 ANQGSEA, per germline. The CDR3 DNA reads TGCAGCGGACAGGGAGGATCCGGGGAGCTGTTTTTT. Residues: CSGQGGSGELFF.

The V call is TRBV7-2, the J call TRBJ2-1; TRBD2 aligns across 8 bases. The germline CDR1 and CDR2 sequences are SGHTA and FQGNSA. The CDR3 is 14 amino acids. Trimming removed 3 bases from V and 4 bases from J; junction bases left unmatched: 2. Written as DNA, the CDR3 is TGTGCCAGCAGCTTCGGGAGGGATTACAATGAGCAGTTCTTC. It specifies CASSFGRDYNEQFF.

This chain uses TRBV28 with TRBJ2-2; TRBD2 matches 7 bases. In germline, CDR1 is MDHEN, CDR2 SYDVKM. The CDR3 runs to 14 residues. V shed 4 bases, J shed 6 bases, and the junction held 5 bases outside the gene matches. CDR3 sequence: CASSSRLAAGELFF. The DNA for the CDR3 is TGTGCCAGCAGTTCCAGACTAGCAGCCGGGGAGCTGTTTTTT.

The chain carries TRBV19 and TRBJ2-7; no definite D call. The CDR3 spans 12 residues. The germline CDR1 and CDR2 sequences are LNHDA and SQIVND (reference sequence). The V end lost 4 bases, the J end lost 2 bases, and 6 bases lay between the germline ends. In DNA, the CDR3 is TGTGCCAGTAGTACGGGTACCTACGAGCAGTACTTC. Protein product: CASSTGTYEQYF.

The chain carries TRBV11-3 and TRBJ1-1, with D tentatively TRBD1 (5 bases). Per the germline V gene, CDR1 is SGHNT and CDR2 is YENEEA. Trimming stripped 5 bases from V and 3 bases from J, with 16 bases between. This CDR3 is built from 15 residues. The CDR3 DNA reads TGTGCCAGCAGCCCAGGAATAGGACAACACACTGAAGCTTTCTTT. Its translation is CASSPGIGQHTEAFF.

The rearrangement links TRBV21-1 to TRBJ2-2; the DNA was not compared with TRBD2, the D call given in the table. TRBV21-1 is termed a pseudogene. The CDR3 is 16 residues long. As DNA, the CDR3 is TGTGCCAGCACCGGACTAGCGCCTCAGGCAAGCGGGGAGCTGTTTTTT. Amino acid sequence: CASTGLAPQASGELFF.

The chain recombines TRBV5-4 with TRBJ1-1, with 9 bases aligning to TRBD1. Per the germline V gene, CDR1 is SGHNT and CDR2 is YYREEE (reference sequence). The junction had 12 bases not matched to a gene; V was cut back by 2 bases and J by 7 bases. This CDR3 spans 16 amino acids. The CDR3 sequence: CASSLPGQGLLGEAFF. CDR3 bases: TGTGCCAGCAGCTTACCGGGACAGGGTCTGTTGGGTGAAGCTTTCTTT.

This clone occurred a few times. This chain uses TRBV7-9 with TRBJ1-4, with 7 bases aligning to TRBD1. Trimming cost V 4 bases and J 3 bases; bases outside gene matches: 5. The CDR3 consists of 15 residues. Germline-derived CDR1 and CDR2 are SEHNR and FQNEAQ (reference sequence). The CDR3 DNA is TGTGCCAGCAGCTCCAACAGGGGTCCTAATGAAAAACTGTTTTTT. Residues: CASSSNRGPNEKLFF.

This clone showed up just once. The V gene is TRBV27, the J gene TRBJ2-1; D may be TRBD2 (5 bases). V lost 4 bases and J lost 3, with 16 bases in between. This CDR3 has 16 residues. Germline values: CDR1 MNHEY, CDR2 SMNVEV (reference sequence). The CDR3, as DNA: TGTGCCAGCAGTTCGACGAGCGGTATCTACTACAATGAGCAGTTCTTC. It specifies CASSSTSGIYYNEQFF.

The rearrangement uses TRBV28 and TRBJ2-7, with D possibly matching TRBD2 (6 bases). CDR3 length: 12 amino acids. CDR1 and CDR2 from the germline V gene are MDHEN and SYDVKM. V lost 3 bases, J lost 9 bases, and 12 bases lay in between. CDR3 in amino acids: CASSLGLLRQYF. As DNA, the CDR3 is TGTGCCAGCAGTTTGGGACTTCTCCGGCAGTACTTC.

This clone was seen once. The chain joins TRBV6-6 to TRBJ2-1; 9 bases align to TRBD1. The ends lost 6 bases at V and 10 bases at J; junction bases unmatched: 7. The CDR3 has 13 amino acids. Germline-derived CDR1 and CDR2 are MNHNY and SVGAGI (reference sequence). This chain's CDR3 is CASSRTGEGEQFF. In DNA form, the CDR3 reads TGTGCCAGCAGCAGGACAGGGGAGGGGGAGCAGTTCTTC.

The chain combines TRBV7-9 with TRBJ2-1; 8 positions agree with TRBD2. The CDR3 contains 15 residues. After removal of 5 bases from V and 4 bases from J, the junction contained 7 bases not matched to a gene. Germline CDR1 SEHNR, CDR2 FQNEAQ (reference sequence). The CDR3 DNA follows: TGTGCCAGCAGCCGTCCTAGCGGGCCATACAATGAGCAGTTCTTC. Protein sequence: CASSRPSGPYNEQFF. Full variable domain (outside the CDR3, taken from reference TRBV7-9 and TRBJ2-1): DTGVSQNPRHKITKRGQNVTFRCDPISEHNRLYWYRQTLGQGPEFLTYFQNEAQLEKSRLLSDRFSAERPKGSFSTLEIQRTEQGDSAMYLCASSRPSGPYNEQFFGPGTRLTVL.

The chain carries TRBV11-2 and TRBJ2-1, with TRBD2 matching 10 bases. The V gene's germline CDR1 is SGHAT and CDR2 FQNNGV. There are 17 residues in the CDR3. The ends lost 2 bases at V and 3 bases at J; junction bases unmatched: 7. The CDR3 reads CASSLNLAGGLYNEQFF. CDR3 sequence (DNA): TGTGCCAGCAGCTTAAACTTAGCGGGAGGCCTCTACAATGAGCAGTTCTTC.

The genes are TRBV27 and TRBJ2-7; possibly TRBD1 for D (6 bases). CDR3 length: 13 amino acids. The V gene's germline CDR1 is MNHEY and CDR2 SMNVEV (reference sequence). Trimming cost V 4 bases and J 2 bases, with 9 bases left between them. The CDR3 nucleotides read TGTGCCAGCAGTTATACAGGGACCTACGAGCAGTACTTC. It codes for CASSYTGTYEQYF.

The chain links TRBV7-9 to TRBJ2-7; 14 bases match TRBD2. The CDR3 contains 15 residues. Trimming took 6 bases from V and 8 from J; bases not matched to a gene: 9. Germline values: CDR1 SEHNR, CDR2 FQNEAQ (reference sequence). The CDR3 bases are TGTGCCAGCAGTTCAGCGGGACTAGCGGGAGATCAGCAGTACTTC. Residues: CASSSAGLAGDQQYF.

The V call is TRBV4-2, the J call TRBJ2-2, with D maybe TRBD2 (5 bases). V was trimmed by 0 bases and J by 4 bases, leaving 9 bases between them. CDR3 length: 15 amino acids. The germline CDR1 and CDR2 sequences are LGHNA and YNFKEQ. The CDR3 is CASSQEEAGTGELFF. CDR3 nucleotide sequence: TGTGCCAGCAGCCAAGAGGAGGCGGGCACCGGGGAGCTGTTTTTT.

The chain combines TRBV9 with TRBJ1-1, with 9 bases aligning to TRBD1. Germline V lookup: CDR1 SGDLS, CDR2 YYNGEE. V trimming: 4 bases; J trimming: 3 bases; junction bases outside the gene matches: 7. This CDR3 region has 15 residues. The chain's CDR3 is CASSPQGALDTEAFF. CDR3 DNA sequence: TGTGCCAGCAGCCCACAGGGGGCCTTGGACACTGAAGCTTTCTTT.

The chain carries TRBV27 and TRBJ2-1; a weak D match, TRBD1 (6 bases). Trimming took 6 bases from V and 7 from J, leaving 16 bases between them. The CDR3 contains 14 residues. CDR1 is MNHEY and CDR2 is SMNVEV in the germline V gene (reference sequence). The DNA of the CDR3 is TGTGCCAGCAGACTCACGACAGGTTGGAATGAGCAGTTCTTC. This sequence encodes CASRLTTGWNEQFF.

This chain connects TRBV5-1 to TRBJ1-2; a weak D match, TRBD1 (5 bases). From germline, CDR1 is SGHRS and CDR2 YFSETQ. The CDR3 consists of 14 residues. V shed 0 bases and J shed 8 bases, with 14 bases lying between them. This CDR3 is CASSLAKGRKGYTF. CDR3 in DNA: TGCGCCAGCAGCTTGGCCAAGGGGCGGAAGGGCTACACCTTC.

Concerning this clone itself: Other nucleotide sequences in the sample specify the same CDR3. This rearrangement joins TRBV7-8 to TRBJ2-5; 13 nucleotides agree with TRBD2. The V and J ends lost 3 bases and 1 base, in that order; junction bases with no gene match: 11. The germline gives CDR1 SGHVS, CDR2 FQNEAQ. The CDR3 length is 19 residues. The CDR3 sequence is CASSFPGLAGEYPQETQYF. CDR3 in DNA: TGTGCCAGCAGCTTCCCTGGACTAGCGGGAGAATATCCCCAAGAGACCCAGTACTTC.

CDR3 DNA: TGTGCCACCAGCAGAGTGGGTGGGGGACAACATAATGAAAAACTGTTTTTT. Its protein is CATSRVGGGQHNEKLFF. The J gene is TRBJ1-4, the V gene TRBV15; possible D gene TRBD1, 6 bases. The V end was cut by 1 base, the J end by 4 bases, with 16 bases between. CDR1 and CDR2 from the germline V gene are LNHNV and YYDKDF (reference sequence). CDR3 length equals 17 residues.

The chain joins TRBV13 to TRBJ2-5; TRBD2 matches at 10 bases. This CDR3 comprises 15 residues. Germline V gene data show CDR1 as PRHDT and CDR2 as FYEKMQ (reference sequence). Trimming removed 2 bases from V and 3 bases from J; junction bases left unmatched: 3. The CDR3 DNA follows: TGTGCCAGCAGCTTACAGCGGGAGGGTAAAGAGACCCAGTACTTC. This gives the protein CASSLQREGKETQYF.